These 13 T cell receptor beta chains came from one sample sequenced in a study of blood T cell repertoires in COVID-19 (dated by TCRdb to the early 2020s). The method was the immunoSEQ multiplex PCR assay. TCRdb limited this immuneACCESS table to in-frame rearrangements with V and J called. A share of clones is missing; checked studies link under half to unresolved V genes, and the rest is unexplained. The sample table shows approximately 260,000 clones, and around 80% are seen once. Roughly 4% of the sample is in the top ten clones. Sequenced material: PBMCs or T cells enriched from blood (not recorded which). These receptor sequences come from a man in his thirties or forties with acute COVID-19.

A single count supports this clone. The CDR3 loop is CASSLGLVSGETQYF. The DNA of the CDR3 is TGTGCCAGTAGTTTGGGACTAGTCTCAGGGGAGACCCAGTACTTC. This rearrangement joins TRBV19 to TRBJ2-5, with 8 bases aligning to TRBD2. Per germline, CDR1 LNHDA and CDR2 SQIVND (reference sequence). V was pared by 5 bases and J by 5 bases, with 10 bases of the junction left unmatched. The CDR3 runs 15 residues.

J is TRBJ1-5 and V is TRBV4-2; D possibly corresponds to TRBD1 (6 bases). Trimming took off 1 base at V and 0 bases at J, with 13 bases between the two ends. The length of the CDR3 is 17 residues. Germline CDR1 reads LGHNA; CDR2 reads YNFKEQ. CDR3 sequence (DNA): TGTGCCAGCAGCCAAGTGACAGGTGGTTATAGCAATCAGCCCCAGCATTTT. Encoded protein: CASSQVTGGYSNQPQHF.

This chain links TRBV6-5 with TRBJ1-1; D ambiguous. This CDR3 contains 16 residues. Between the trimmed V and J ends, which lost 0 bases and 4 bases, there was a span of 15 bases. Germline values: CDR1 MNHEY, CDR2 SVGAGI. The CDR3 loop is CASSYSSERPGTEAFF. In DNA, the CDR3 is TGTGCCAGCAGTTACTCGTCAGAACGGCCGGGCACTGAAGCTTTCTTT.

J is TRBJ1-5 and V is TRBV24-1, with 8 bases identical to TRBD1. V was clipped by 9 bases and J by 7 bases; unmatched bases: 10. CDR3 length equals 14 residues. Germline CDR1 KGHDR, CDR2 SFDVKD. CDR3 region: CATGPQGAGQPQHF. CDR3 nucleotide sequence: TGTGCCACCGGCCCCCAGGGGGCAGGACAGCCCCAGCATTTT.

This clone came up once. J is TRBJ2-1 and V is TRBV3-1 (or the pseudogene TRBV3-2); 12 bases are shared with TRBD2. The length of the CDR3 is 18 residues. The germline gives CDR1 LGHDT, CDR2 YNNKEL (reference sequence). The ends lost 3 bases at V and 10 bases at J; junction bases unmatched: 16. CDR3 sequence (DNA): TGTGCCAGCAGCCAGGGCCGGGGGCTAGCGGGGGGGCCCAGGGAGCAGTTCTTC. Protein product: CASSQGRGLAGGPREQFF.

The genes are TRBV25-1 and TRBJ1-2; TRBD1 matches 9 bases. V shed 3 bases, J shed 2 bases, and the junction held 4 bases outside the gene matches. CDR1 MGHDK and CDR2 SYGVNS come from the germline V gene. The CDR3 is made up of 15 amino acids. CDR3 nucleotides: TGTGCCAGCAGTGACGAGGACAGGGGAAACTATGGCTACACCTTC. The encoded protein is CASSDEDRGNYGYTF.

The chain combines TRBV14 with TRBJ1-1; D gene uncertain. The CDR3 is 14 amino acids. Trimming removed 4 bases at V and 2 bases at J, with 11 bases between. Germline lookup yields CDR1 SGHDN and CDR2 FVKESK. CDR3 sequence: CASSLGETNTEAFF. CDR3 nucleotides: TGTGCCAGCAGCCTAGGAGAGACTAACACTGAAGCTTTCTTT.

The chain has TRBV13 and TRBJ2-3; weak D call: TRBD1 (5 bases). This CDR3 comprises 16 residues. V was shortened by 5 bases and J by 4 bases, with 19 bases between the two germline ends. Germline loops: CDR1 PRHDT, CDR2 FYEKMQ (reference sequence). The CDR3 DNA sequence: TGTGCCAGCAGCCTTATGGGGCCACAGACCCCAGATACGCAGTATTTT. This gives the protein CASSLMGPQTPDTQYF.

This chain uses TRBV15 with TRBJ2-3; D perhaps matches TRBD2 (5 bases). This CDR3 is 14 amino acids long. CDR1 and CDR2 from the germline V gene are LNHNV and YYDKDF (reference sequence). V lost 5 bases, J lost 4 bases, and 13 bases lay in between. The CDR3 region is CATSHGGVSDTQYF. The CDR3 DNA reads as TGTGCCACCAGCCACGGAGGAGTTTCAGATACGCAGTATTTT.

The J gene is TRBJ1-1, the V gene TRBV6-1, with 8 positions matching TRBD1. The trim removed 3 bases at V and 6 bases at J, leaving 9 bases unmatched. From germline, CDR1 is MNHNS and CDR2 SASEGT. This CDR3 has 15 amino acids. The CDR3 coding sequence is TGTGCCAGCAGTGACCGGACAGGGTCTCAATCTGAAGCTTTCTTT. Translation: CASSDRTGSQSEAFF.

The CDR3 DNA reads TGCAGCGTCTCGGCGGCGAGCTCTGGGGCCAACGTCCTGACTTTC. This sequence encodes CSVSAASSGANVLTF. The gene calls are TRBV29-1 and TRBJ2-6, with D hard to call. The CDR3 runs to 15 residues. Trimming removed 6 bases from V and 0 bases from J, with 12 bases in between. From germline, CDR1 is SQVTM and CDR2 ANQGSEA.

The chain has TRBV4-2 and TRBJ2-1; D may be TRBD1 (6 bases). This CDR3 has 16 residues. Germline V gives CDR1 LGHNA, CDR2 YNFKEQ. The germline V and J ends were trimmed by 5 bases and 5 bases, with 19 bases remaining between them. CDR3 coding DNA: TGTGCCAGCAGCACGATGACAGGCGACTACAACAATGAGCAGTTCTTC. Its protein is CASSTMTGDYNNEQFF.

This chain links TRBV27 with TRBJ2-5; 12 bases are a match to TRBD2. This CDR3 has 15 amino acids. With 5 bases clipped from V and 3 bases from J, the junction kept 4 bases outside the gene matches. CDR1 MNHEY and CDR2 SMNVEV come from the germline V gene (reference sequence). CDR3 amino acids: CASSPWTSGEETQYF. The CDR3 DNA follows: TGTGCCAGCAGTCCCTGGACTAGCGGGGAAGAGACCCAGTACTTC.